Each of the 20 T cell receptor beta chains below was sequenced from the same sample in a study of Graves' ophthalmopathy and Graves' hyperthyroidism (dated by TCRdb to the late 2010s). TCRdb records Illumina HiSeq 2000 as the sequencer. For repertoire sequencing, the TCR beta CDR3 regions were amplified from RNA transcripts. HTBI primers and the Qiagen OneStep RT-PCR kit were used in a first-round RT-PCR, which was followed by a second-round multiplex PCR, size selection and purification. TCRdb reanalyzed the raw reads on its own, using fastp at Q25 for trimming and MiXCR for clone calling, and kept in-frame beta chains. Rows with one shared CDR3 protein collapse into an entry with the most common genes and DNA. Recorded for this sample are a few hundred thousand distinct CDR3 sequences; about two fifths of them occurred a single time. Of the sample, over 3.5% is held by the ten largest clones. Sequencing used peripheral blood or thyroid tissue (not recorded which). Receptor source: an adult man with Graves' hyperthyroidism.

This clonotype was counted between two and nine times. The chain has TRBV2 and TRBJ1-4; a weak D match, TRBD1 (6 bases). CDR3 size: 13 residues. V shed 8 bases and J shed 7 bases, with 14 bases lying between them. CDR1 SNHLY and CDR2 FYNNEI come from the germline V gene. The CDR3 reads CASGTRRVEKLFF. CDR3 DNA sequence: TGTGCCAGCGGGACAAGGCGGGTTGAAAAACTGTTTTTT. Drawing the rest from reference TRBV2 and TRBJ1-4, the complete variable domain is EPEVTQTPSHQVTQMGQEVILRCVPISNHLYFYWYRQILGQKVEFLVSFYNNEISEKSEIFDDQFSVERPDGSNFTLKIRSTKLEDSAMYFCASGTRRVEKLFFGSGTQLSVL.

Many counts were recorded for this clonotype. In nucleotides, the CDR3 is TGCGCCAGCAGCTTGGGGCCCCCGGGCTACGAGCAGTACTTC. It yields the protein CASSLGPPGYEQYF. The chain uses TRBV5-1 and TRBJ2-7; D uncertain. Germline CDR1 reads SGHRS; CDR2 reads YFSETQ. There are 14 residues in the CDR3. Trimming cost V 0 bases and J 3 bases, with 10 bases left between them.

The chain carries TRBV7-9 and TRBJ2-5, with D perhaps being TRBD1 or TRBD2 (5 bases each). The V gene's germline CDR1 is SEHNR and CDR2 FQNEAQ (reference sequence). This CDR3 has 13 residues. V was clipped by 4 bases and J by 5 bases, with 11 bases between them. CDR3 loop: CASSWGSGETQYF. DNA for the CDR3: TGTGCCAGCAGCTGGGGGTCCGGGGAGACCCAGTACTTC.

As concerns this clonotype: One junction end does not reproduce the germline sequence, and a read error may be involved. The J gene is TRBJ2-7, the V gene TRBV2; TRBD2 aligns across 16 bases. The CDR3 is 18 amino acids. CDR1 is SNHLY, CDR2 FYNNEI, per germline. CDR3 residues: CASSERGTSGRARYEQCF. The CDR3 DNA sequence: TGTGCCAGCAGTGAAAGGGGGACTAGCGGGAGGGCCAGATACGAGCAGTGCTTC.

With regard to this clonotype: This may arise from a read error, as a much more abundant clone is one base away. The conserved phenylalanine or tryptophan is not found at the CDR3 terminus, so this likely reflects a read error. The CDR3 DNA follows: TGTGCCAGCAGCTTACCGAGCGGGGGTAGGGATGGCTACACCTCC. It translates to CASSLPSGGRDGYTS. V usage is TRBV12-3 or TRBV12-4 and J usage is TRBJ1-2, with D possibly being TRBD1 (5 bases). V lost 6 bases and J lost 6, with 20 bases in between. This CDR3 has 15 amino acids.

This clonotype was detected a few times. The gene calls are TRBV9 and TRBJ1-5; D gene unclear. The length of the CDR3 is 13 residues. CDR1 and CDR2 (germline): SGDLS, YYNGEE. V lost 0 bases and J lost 6, with 7 bases in between. CDR3 sequence: CASSVDQFQPQHF. DNA for the CDR3: TGTGCCAGCAGCGTAGACCAGTTTCAGCCCCAGCATTTT. Using reference TRBV9 and TRBJ1-5 for the parts outside the CDR3, the full variable domain is DSGVTQTPKHLITATGQRVTLRCSPRSGDLSVYWYQQSLDQGLQFLIQYYNGEERAKGNILERFSAQQFPDLHSELNLSSLELGDSALYFCASSVDQFQPQHFGDGTRLSIL.

The gene calls are TRBV7-2 and TRBJ2-7, with D possibly called TRBD1 or TRBD2 (5 bases each). The length of the CDR3 is 15 residues. The germline V gene encodes CDR1 SGHTA and CDR2 FQGNSA. Trimming cost V 2 bases and J 3 bases, with 14 bases left between them. DNA for the CDR3: TGTGCCAGCAGCTTAATGGGGGACCGGGTCTACGAGCAGTACTTC. Its protein product is CASSLMGDRVYEQYF.

Remarks on this clonotype: This sequence may be a read error, since a much larger clone differs from it by one base. The CDR3 nucleotides are TGTGCCGGCAGCTTAATGGGTAGACAGCGAGGCACTGAAGCTTTCTTT. Translated, it gives CAGSLMGRQRGTEAFF. V gene TRBV5-4 combines with J gene TRBJ1-1, with a weak D call TRBD1 (5 bases). Germline V gene sequence: CDR1 SGHNT, CDR2 YYREEE (reference sequence). The CDR3 consists of 16 residues.

In this sample, this clonotype turned up once. The chain carries TRBV29-1 and TRBJ2-2; D gene unclear. V was cut by 5 bases and J by 6 bases, with 1 base left in between. This CDR3 contains 9 residues. From germline, CDR1 is SQVTM and CDR2 ANQGSEA. DNA for the CDR3: TGCAGCGTTCCCGGGGAGCTGTTTTTT. Amino acids: CSVPGELFF.

This clonotype was seen at least ten times. The CDR3 reads CSASKGNTGELFF. The CDR3 nucleotides are TGCAGTGCTAGTAAGGGGAACACCGGGGAGCTGTTTTTT. The chain links TRBV20-1 to TRBJ2-2, with no clear D. Trimming left V 3 bases short and J 1 base short, with 6 bases between. This CDR3 is built from 13 residues. From germline, CDR1 is DFQATT and CDR2 SNEGSKA (reference sequence).

This clonotype was found once. This chain joins TRBV2 and TRBJ1-1; maybe TRBD1 (5 bases). Per the germline V gene, CDR1 is SNHLY and CDR2 is FYNNEI. V lost 8 bases to trimming and J lost 4 bases, with 17 bases between them. This CDR3 comprises 14 residues. Here the CDR3 reads CASGGRSGSTEAFF. CDR3 sequence (DNA): TGTGCCAGCGGGGGACGGTCGGGGAGCACTGAAGCTTTCTTT.

This clonotype has a handful of counts. This sequence joins TRBV29-1 and TRBJ2-3, with D possibly TRBD1 on 5 matching bases. Deletions cut 4 bases from V and 4 bases from J, with 9 bases between. Looked up from germline, CDR1 is SQVTM and CDR2 is ANQGSEA. CDR3 size: 12 residues. The CDR3 DNA is TGCAGCGTTGGGGCAGGGCCAGATACGCAGTATTTT. Its translation: CSVGAGPDTQYF.

This clonotype was seen ten or more times. Compared with germline, one end of the junction differs, possibly owing to a read error. This rearrangement joins TRBV15 to TRBJ1-3; tentatively, D is TRBD1 (5 bases). CDR1 and CDR2 (germline): LNHNV, YYDKDF (reference sequence). This CDR3 is built from 15 residues. The CDR3 DNA sequence: TGTGCCACCAGCAGAGATGAGGGACCTGGAAACACCATATACTTT. This codes for CATSRDEGPGNTIYF.

On this clonotype: The conserved phenylalanine or tryptophan normally closing the CDR3 is absent here, so this likely arose from a read error. The chain combines TRBV19 with TRBJ1-2, with D unclear. V dropped 4 bases and J dropped 6 bases, with 15 bases sitting between them. Germline CDR1 is LNHDA and CDR2 is SQIVND (reference sequence). The CDR3 runs to 14 residues. The CDR3 loop reads CASSSRSLDDGYTL. The CDR3 DNA is TGTGCCAGTAGTAGCAGGTCCCTGGACGATGGCTACACCCTC.

This clonotype was found many times. The V and J genes are TRBV7-9 and TRBJ2-6; possibly TRBD2 for D (6 bases). The CDR3 totals 14 residues. The V gene lost 5 bases and the J gene lost 3 bases, with 8 bases spanning the gap. The V gene's germline CDR1 is SEHNR and CDR2 FQNEAQ (reference sequence). The CDR3 here is CASSLGLGANVLTF. Written as DNA, the CDR3 is TGTGCCAGCAGCCTGGGACTTGGGGCCAACGTCCTGACTTTC.

The table lists this clonotype with a few counts. V is TRBV5-1 and J is TRBJ2-3; 12 nucleotides line up with TRBD2. V gave up 4 bases and J gave up 1 base; unmatched junction bases: 7. The CDR3 length is 17 residues. CDR1 and CDR2 from the germline V gene are SGHRS and YFSETQ. Here the CDR3 reads CASSAKGLAGGTDTQYF. The CDR3, as DNA: TGCGCCAGCAGCGCCAAGGGACTAGCGGGTGGCACAGATACGCAGTATTTT.

The genes are TRBV7-9 and TRBJ2-5; 11 bases are a match to TRBD2. V shed 6 bases, J shed 4 bases, and the junction held 13 bases outside the gene matches. Germline V gene sequence: CDR1 SEHNR, CDR2 FQNEAQ (reference sequence). This CDR3 region has 17 residues. The CDR3 DNA follows: TGTGCCAGCAGTCTCCTAGCGGGGGGTTATTCAGGAGAGACCCAGTACTTC. Protein: CASSLLAGGYSGETQYF. Full variable domain (missing parts from reference TRBV7-9 and TRBJ2-5): DTGVSQNPRHKITKRGQNVTFRCDPISEHNRLYWYRQTLGQGPEFLTYFQNEAQLEKSRLLSDRFSAERPKGSFSTLEIQRTEQGDSAMYLCASSLLAGGYSGETQYFGPGTRLLVL.

This chain links TRBV19 with TRBJ2-7, with 7 bases aligning to TRBD2. Germline values: CDR1 LNHDA, CDR2 SQIVND (reference sequence). The CDR3 runs 15 residues. V shed 5 bases, J shed 3 bases, and the junction held 10 bases outside the gene matches. The CDR3, as DNA: TGTGCCAGTAGTTACTCTAGCGGACCCAACTACGAGCAGTACTTC. It is translated as CASSYSSGPNYEQYF.

The sample holds many counts of this clonotype. This chain links TRBV11-2 with TRBJ2-7; no definite D call. The CDR3 has 15 residues. The V end was cut by 5 bases, the J end by 0 bases, with 14 bases between. Germline assignment: CDR1 SGHAT and CDR2 FQNNGV. The CDR3 protein is CASSHWTETSYEQYF. CDR3 in DNA: TGTGCCAGCAGCCATTGGACGGAAACCTCCTACGAGCAGTACTTC.

This clonotype was counted many times. The V and J genes are TRBV6-1 and TRBJ2-6; D assignment may be TRBD1 or TRBD2 (5 bases each). Germline lookup yields CDR1 MNHNS and CDR2 SASEGT. Trimming took 4 bases from V and 2 from J, leaving 15 bases between them. The CDR3 is made up of 17 amino acids. The DNA of the CDR3 is TGTGCCAGCAGTGGAGGGGCCATCGGCACTGGGGCCAACGTCCTGACTTTC. This sequence encodes CASSGGAIGTGANVLTF.